This is a list of T cell receptor beta chains from one sample in a study of T cell responses to AZD1222 COVID-19 vaccine. Method: immunoSEQ multiplex PCR; TCRdb's copy keeps in-frame clones and lacks some. The data contain fewer than 90,000 clones, 75% to 90% of them singletons. This material consisted of peripheral blood, taken 28 days after the second AZD1222 dose. The origin of the receptors is an adult who received the AZD1222 COVID-19 vaccine. Each CDR3 is given with its conserved first and last residue. A D gene is named only where the DNA matches it firmly. Clone size is given for some rows only: seen once, a few or many times, or a class if the clone is expanded.

size	V	D	J	DNA	CDR3
.	TRBV6-5	.	TRBJ2-7	TGTGTAACCCGGGATAATGCCCCCTTAGAGCAGTACTTC	CVTRDNAPLEQYF
few	TRBV6-4	TRBD1	TRBJ2-7	TGTGCCAGCAGTGAGCGACAGGGGATCAGCGAGCAGTACTTC	CASSERQGISEQYF
.	TRBV5-1	.	TRBJ2-3	TGCGCCAGCAGCTTGCTCCCCCAGAGCACAGATACGCAGTATTTT	CASSLLPQSTDTQYF
.	TRBV4-1	.	TRBJ2-3	TGCGCCAGCACCTCAGGGGCAGCGGGACCCGGGGATACGCAGTATTTT	CASTSGAAGPGDTQYF
.	TRBV3-1/TRBV3-2	.	TRBJ1-5	TGTGCCAGCAGCCAAGATCGGTATCAGCCCCAGCATTTT	CASSQDRYQPQHF
.	TRBV7-9	TRBD2	TRBJ2-1	TGTGCCAGCAAGACTAGCGGGGGGGCCACTGAGCAGTTCTTC	CASKTSGGATEQFF
.	TRBV6-2/TRBV6-3	.	TRBJ2-2	TGTGCCAGCAGTCACCTACAGGGAAGGGACACCGGGGAGCTGTTTTTT	CASSHLQGRDTGELFF
.	TRBV9	TRBD2	TRBJ2-1	TGTGCCAGCAGCGTAGTGGGACTAGGGAATGAGCAGTTCTTC	CASSVVGLGNEQFF
.	TRBV11-1	TRBD2	TRBJ2-7	TGTGCCAGCAGGGGCCTCGGGGGGAGCTACGAGCAGTACTTC	CASRGLGGSYEQYF
.	TRBV7-3	.	TRBJ2-1	TGTGCCAGCAGCTTTTTGGTTACCTCCTACAATGAGCAGTTCTTC	CASSFLVTSYNEQFF
.	TRBV28	.	TRBJ1-3	TGTGCCAGCAGTCCTCAGGGGATGGGAAACACCATATATTTT	CASSPQGMGNTIYF
.	TRBV6-6	.	TRBJ2-5	TGTGCCAGCAGTTCGGCGGACCCAGCAAGGGAGACCCAGTACTTC	CASSSADPARETQYF
.	TRBV6-5	.	TRBJ1-1	TGTGCCAGCAGTTATGGTAAGGGGAGGTTGGCTGAAGCTTTCTTT	CASSYGKGRLAEAFF
.	TRBV5-6	TRBD2	TRBJ2-2	TGTGCCAGCAGCTTGCTGGGGACTAGCGGGGCCACCGGGGAGCTGTTTTTT	CASSLLGTSGATGELFF
.	TRBV7-3	.	TRBJ1-6	TGTGCCAGCAGCTTAGGGGGCATACGCTCACCCCTCCACTTT	CASSLGGIRSPLHF
.	TRBV18	TRBD1	TRBJ1-2	TGTGCCAGCTCACAGACTCGGGACAGTAACTATGGCTACACCTTC	CASSQTRDSNYGYTF
.	TRBV9	.	TRBJ2-1	TGTGCCAGCAGCCTATGGGGGGCCGACTACAATGAGCAGTTCTTC	CASSLWGADYNEQFF
few	TRBV5-1	TRBD1	TRBJ2-3	TGCGCCAGCAGCTTGGCTGACAGGGGGCTGGTAAGCACAGATACGCAGTATTTT	CASSLADRGLVSTDTQYF
.	TRBV29-1	TRBD2	TRBJ2-1	TGCAGCGTTGAAGATCCCCAGCGGGGGGTAATCAATGAGCAGTTCTTC	CSVEDPQRGVINEQFF
.	TRBV29-1	TRBD1	TRBJ1-2	TGCAGCGTTGTGGACAGGGGGCACTATGGCTACACCTTC	CSVVDRGHYGYTF
.	TRBV2	.	TRBJ1-3	TGTGCCAGCAGTGAATGGTTGGGGGCCGCCTCTGGAAACACCATATATTTT	CASSEWLGAASGNTIYF
.	TRBV4-2	TRBD1	TRBJ1-2	TGTGCCAGCAGCTATCAAACAGGGGACTACACCTTC	CASSYQTGDYTF
.	TRBV4-3	.	TRBJ2-1	TGCGCCAGCAGAAGGAACAGGGACAACTACAATGAGCAGTTCTTC	CASRRNRDNYNEQFF
once	TRBV7-2	TRBD1	TRBJ1-2	TGTGCCAGCAGCTTGCGGACAGGGCCTGGCTACACCTTC	CASSLRTGPGYTF
.	TRBV19	.	TRBJ2-3	TGTGCCAGTAGTACCCGGGACCCCCAGAGGGCAGATACGCAGTATTTT	CASSTRDPQRADTQYF
.	TRBV2	.	TRBJ2-1	TGTGCCAGCAGTGATCGGGCGGCTAATTGGAATGAGCAGTTCTTC	CASSDRAANWNEQFF
.	TRBV3-1/TRBV3-2	TRBD1	TRBJ1-3	TGTGCCAGCAGCCAGGATCGAGGCAGGGGGCTAGGAAACACCATATATTTT	CASSQDRGRGLGNTIYF
.	TRBV30	.	TRBJ1-2	TGTGCCTGGAGTAAACAGCTATACTATGGCTACACCTTC	CAWSKQLYYGYTF
.	TRBV7-8	TRBD1	TRBJ1-2	TGTGCCAGCAGCCCCGGGACAGCCACTAACTATGGCTACACCTTC	CASSPGTATNYGYTF
once	TRBV18	.	TRBJ2-5	TGTGCCAGCTCACCAGGACTGGGGGGCGCAGAGACCCAGTACTTC	CASSPGLGGAETQYF
.	TRBV5-6	.	TRBJ1-5	TGTGCCAGCAGCATACAAAAACCGGGCCTTCCTAACAATCAGCCCCAGCATTTT	CASSIQKPGLPNNQPQHF
.	TRBV5-1	TRBD1	TRBJ1-2	TGCGCCAGCAGCGAGGGACAGGGGGCCTTAGTTAACTATGGCTACACCTTC	CASSEGQGALVNYGYTF
.	TRBV7-2	TRBD1	TRBJ1-4	TGTGCCAGCAGCCCGGGACAGCTAAATGAAAAACTGTTTTTT	CASSPGQLNEKLFF
.	TRBV18	.	TRBJ1-6	TGTGCCAGCTCACCACTGGACTCACGAACCTATAATTCACCCCTCCACTTT	CASSPLDSRTYNSPLHF
.	TRBV29-1	.	TRBJ1-2	TGCAGCGCCCTGGCCGGACTCGGCTATGGCTACACCTTC	CSALAGLGYGYTF
.	TRBV12-5	.	TRBJ1-1	TGTGCTAGTGGTTATTCAATTGACACTGAAGCTTTCTTT	CASGYSIDTEAFF
.	TRBV28	.	TRBJ1-6	TGTGCCAGCCGAAGTCCAAGGAGCTCCTATAATTCACCCCTCCACTTT	CASRSPRSSYNSPLHF
.	TRBV14	TRBD2	TRBJ2-3	TGTGCCAGCAGCCAACGAGCGGGGGCCGAAACAGATACGCAGTATTTT	CASSQRAGAETDTQYF
.	TRBV2	.	TRBJ2-5	TGTGCCAGCAGCTCCCGGGACAAGAGCCAAGAGACCCAGTACTTC	CASSSRDKSQETQYF
.	TRBV11-3	.	TRBJ2-7	TGTGCCAGCAGCTCCTGGGACAGCCGGGGGGAGCAGTACTTC	CASSSWDSRGEQYF
.	TRBV19	TRBD1	TRBJ2-7	TGTGCCAGTAGTCCGGGACAGGGTACTCACGAGCAGTACTTC	CASSPGQGTHEQYF